This T cell receptor beta chain came from a study of neoadjuvant nivolumab and ipilimumab in lung cancer. Clones were read by immunoSEQ multiplex PCR, and TCRdb kept only the in-frame ones, dropping some. The table records 24,000 or so clones, approximately 80% of them present only once. This clone appeared once. The antigen remains unidentified. This CDR3 is 16 amino acids long. Trimming cost V 4 bases and J 7 bases; bases outside gene matches: 7. Germline loops: CDR1 SGHNT, CDR2 YYREEE (reference sequence). The study's findings and limits: Blood richness before therapy tracked richness in tumors resected after neoadjuvant therapy. Only a small number of samples underwent TCR sequencing. TCR clonality did not significantly correlate with pathologic tumor regression.

V and J are TRBV5-4 and TRBJ2-3; 15 bases are a match to TRBD2. The clonotype was recovered from an adult with non-small cell lung cancer. The material sequenced was peripheral blood, taken before neoadjuvant nivolumab, alone or with ipilimumab. The CDR3 loop is CASSVGLAGGVNTQYF. The CDR3 nucleotides are TGTGCCAGCAGCGTCGGACTAGCGGGGGGGGTAAATACGCAGTATTTT.